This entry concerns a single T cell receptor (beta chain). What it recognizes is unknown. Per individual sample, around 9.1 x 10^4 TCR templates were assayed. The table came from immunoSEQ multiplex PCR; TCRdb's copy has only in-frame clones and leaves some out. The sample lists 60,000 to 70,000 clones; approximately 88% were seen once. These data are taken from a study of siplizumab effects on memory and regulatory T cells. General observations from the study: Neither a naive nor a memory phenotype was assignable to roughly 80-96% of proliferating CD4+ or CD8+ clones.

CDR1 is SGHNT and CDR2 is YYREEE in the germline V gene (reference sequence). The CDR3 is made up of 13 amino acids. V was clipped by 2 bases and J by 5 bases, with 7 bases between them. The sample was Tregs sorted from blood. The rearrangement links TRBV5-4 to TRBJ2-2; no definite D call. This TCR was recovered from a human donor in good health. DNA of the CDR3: TGTGCCAGCAGCTTACAAGGGACCGGGGAGCTGTTTTTT. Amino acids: CASSLQGTGELFF.